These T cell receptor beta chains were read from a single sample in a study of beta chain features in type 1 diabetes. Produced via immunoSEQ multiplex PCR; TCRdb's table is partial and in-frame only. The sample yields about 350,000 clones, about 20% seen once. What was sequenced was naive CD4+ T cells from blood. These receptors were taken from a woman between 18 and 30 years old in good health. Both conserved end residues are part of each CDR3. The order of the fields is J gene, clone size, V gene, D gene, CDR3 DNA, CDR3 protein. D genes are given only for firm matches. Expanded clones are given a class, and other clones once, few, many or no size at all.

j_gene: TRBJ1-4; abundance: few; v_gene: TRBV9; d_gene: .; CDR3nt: TGTGCCAGCAGCGTAGGGGGGCCGGGGGAAAAACTGTTTTTT; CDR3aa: CASSVGGPGEKLFF
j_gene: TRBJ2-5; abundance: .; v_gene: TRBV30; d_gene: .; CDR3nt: TGTGCCTGGAGTCTTCAGGGAGAGACCCAGTACTTC; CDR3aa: CAWSLQGETQYF
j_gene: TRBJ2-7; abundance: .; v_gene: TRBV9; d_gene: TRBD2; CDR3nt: TGTGCCAGCAGCGTTGCTTCGGGGGGCTCCTACGAGCAGTACTTC; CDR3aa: CASSVASGGSYEQYF
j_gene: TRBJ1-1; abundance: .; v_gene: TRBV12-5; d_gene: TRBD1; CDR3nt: TGTGCTAGTGGTTTAGGACAGGGTGGAACTGAAGCTTTCTTT; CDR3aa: CASGLGQGGTEAFF
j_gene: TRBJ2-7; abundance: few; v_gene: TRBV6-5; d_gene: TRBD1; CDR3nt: TGTGCCAGCCGAAGCCACCGGGACAGGCTCTACGAGCAGTACTTC; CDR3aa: CASRSHRDRLYEQYF
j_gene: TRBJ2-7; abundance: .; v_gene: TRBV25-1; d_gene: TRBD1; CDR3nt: TGTGCCAGCAGCGACAGGGGGCGCTACGAGCAGTACTTC; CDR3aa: CASSDRGRYEQYF
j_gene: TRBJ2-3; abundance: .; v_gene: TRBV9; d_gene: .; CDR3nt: TGTGCCAGCAGCGTAGCTACGGTGGTGACAGCCACAGATACGCAGTATTTT; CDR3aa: CASSVATVVTATDTQYF
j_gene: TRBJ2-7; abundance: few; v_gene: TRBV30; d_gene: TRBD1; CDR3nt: TGTGCCTGGAAAAGCACAGGGGTTTTGTACGAGCAGTACTTC; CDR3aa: CAWKSTGVLYEQYF
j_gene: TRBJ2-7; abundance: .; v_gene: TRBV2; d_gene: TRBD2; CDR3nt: TGTGCCAGCCTCAAGGCTAGCGGAGCCTACGAGCAGTACTTC; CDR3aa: CASLKASGAYEQYF
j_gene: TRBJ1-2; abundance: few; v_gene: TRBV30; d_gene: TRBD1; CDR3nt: TGTGCCTGGAGTGTAGGGTCAGGGGGAGACTATGGCTACACCTTC; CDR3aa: CAWSVGSGGDYGYTF
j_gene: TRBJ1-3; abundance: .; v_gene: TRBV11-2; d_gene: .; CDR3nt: TGTGCCAGCAGCTTAGTCCAGACTGGAAACACCATATATTTT; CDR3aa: CASSLVQTGNTIYF
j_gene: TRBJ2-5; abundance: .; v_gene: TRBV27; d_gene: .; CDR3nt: TGTGCCAGCGGACGGACACAAGAGACCCAGTACTTC; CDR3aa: CASGRTQETQYF
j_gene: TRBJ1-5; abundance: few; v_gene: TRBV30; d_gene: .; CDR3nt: TGTGCCTGGAGCAGGACAGTAAGCAATCAGCCCCAGCATTTT; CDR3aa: CAWSRTVSNQPQHF
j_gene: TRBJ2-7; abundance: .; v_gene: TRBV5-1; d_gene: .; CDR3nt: TGCGCCAGCAGCTTGGCAGACAGCTCCTACGAGCAGTACTTC; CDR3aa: CASSLADSSYEQYF
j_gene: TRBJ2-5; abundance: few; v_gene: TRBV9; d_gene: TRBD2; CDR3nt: TGTGCCAGCAGTCCCGGGGGGAACCAAGAGACCCAGTACTTC; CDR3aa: CASSPGGNQETQYF
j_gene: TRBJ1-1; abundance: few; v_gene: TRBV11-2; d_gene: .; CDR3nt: TGTGCCAGCAGGAAATGGGGAGTAAGGGACACTGAAGCTTTCTTT; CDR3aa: CASRKWGVRDTEAFF
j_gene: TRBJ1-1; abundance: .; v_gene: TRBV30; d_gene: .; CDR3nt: TGTGCCTGGAGTCTCGGGAACGTTAACACTGAAGCTTTCTTT; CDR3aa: CAWSLGNVNTEAFF
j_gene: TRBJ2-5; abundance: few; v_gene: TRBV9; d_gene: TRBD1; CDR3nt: TGTGCCAGCAGCGTAGGTTCAGGGGGCGGAGAGACCCAGTACTTC; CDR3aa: CASSVGSGGGETQYF
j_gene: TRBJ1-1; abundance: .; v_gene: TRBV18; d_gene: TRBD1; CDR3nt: TGTGCCAGCTCACTTCAGGGGGCTGGGGAAGCTTTCTTT; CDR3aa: CASSLQGAGEAFF
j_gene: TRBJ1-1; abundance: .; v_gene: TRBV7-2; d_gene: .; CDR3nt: TGTGCCAGCAGTCGTGGACAAGTTGAAGCTTTCTTT; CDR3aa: CASSRGQVEAFF
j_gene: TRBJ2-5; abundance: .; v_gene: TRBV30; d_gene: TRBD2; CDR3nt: TGTGCCTGGACTACGGGCGGGGGGGAGGAGACCCAGTACTTC; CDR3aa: CAWTTGGGEETQYF
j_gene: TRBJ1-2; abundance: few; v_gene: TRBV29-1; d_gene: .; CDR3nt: TGCAGCGTCTGGGGGACAATCTATGGCTACACCTTC; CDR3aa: CSVWGTIYGYTF
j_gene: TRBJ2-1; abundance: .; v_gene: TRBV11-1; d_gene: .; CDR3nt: TGTGCCAGCAGCTTACAAGCGGTAGCACTTGAGCAGTTCTTC; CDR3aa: CASSLQAVALEQFF
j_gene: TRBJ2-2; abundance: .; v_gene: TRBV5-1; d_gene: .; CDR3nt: TGCGCCAGCAGCTTGCGCAGGAACACCGGGGAGCTGTTTTTT; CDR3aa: CASSLRRNTGELFF
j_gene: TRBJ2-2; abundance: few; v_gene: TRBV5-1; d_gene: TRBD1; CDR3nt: TGCGCCAGCAGCCTTCGGGACAGGAGGAACACCGGGGAGCTGTTTTTT; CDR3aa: CASSLRDRRNTGELFF
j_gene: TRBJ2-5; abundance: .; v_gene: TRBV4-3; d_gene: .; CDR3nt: TGCGCCAGCAGCCGAACCGGTCCGCAAGAGACCCAGTACTTC; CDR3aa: CASSRTGPQETQYF
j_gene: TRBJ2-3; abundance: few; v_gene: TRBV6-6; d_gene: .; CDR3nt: TGTGCCAGCATAGGGGGTGGCACAGATACGCAGTATTTT; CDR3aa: CASIGGGTDTQYF
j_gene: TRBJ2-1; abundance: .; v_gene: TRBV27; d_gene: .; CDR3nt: TGTGCCAGCAGTTTATCGATAAACCTAGGAGAGCTCTTC; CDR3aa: CASSLSINLGELF